This T cell receptor beta chain comes out of a study of vaccination and CD4 T cells after COVID-19. General study points: In convalescent patients, a median roughly 86% of post-vaccine SARS-CoV-2-reactive clones appeared only after vaccination. The median count of SARS-CoV-2-reactive clonotypes rose from approximately 21 to 40, not significantly.

Trimming took off 6 bases at V and 5 bases at J, with 11 bases between the two ends. CDR3 length: 13 residues. CDR1 and CDR2 from the germline V gene are MNHNS and SASEGT. Time point described: late sampling 161 to 241 days after vaccination in a few convalescent patients. Treatment indicated: approximately nine-day PBMC culture with coronavirus spike peptide pools or control peptides (ViraFEST assay). Peptide-pool expansion of antigen-specific T cells preceded TCR sequencing in ViraFEST. Turning to this clonotype: What it binds is not known.

The Oncomine TCR Beta short-read assay sequenced DNA from cultured CD4+ T cells. Via MiXCR, TCRdb re-called the PCR reads, giving one row per CDR3 protein. The data contain about 21,000 distinct CDR3 sequences, 35% to 45% of them singletons. The chain recombines TRBV6-1 with TRBJ1-5, with no clear D. The receptor's source is a human donor who had recovered from COVID-19. The source was CD4+ T cells from blood, cultured in vitro, collected about 7 months after SARS-CoV-2 vaccination. CDR3 in amino acids: CASSNREDQPQHF. For the CDR3, the DNA is TGTGCCAGCAGCAATCGAGAGGATCAGCCCCAGCATTTT.